This TCR beta chain is from a study of T cells in Graves' hyperthyroidism and ophthalmopathy. The CDR3 has 15 amino acids. The germline V gene encodes CDR1 MNHNS and CDR2 SASEGT. With 7 bases clipped from V and 4 bases from J, the junction kept 10 bases outside the gene matches. There were TCR beta CDR3 regions amplified from RNA transcripts. In the first-round RT-PCR of the TCR CDR3, the HTBI primer set was used. MiXCR, run by TCRdb on the multiplex PCR reads, gives a single entry per CDR3 protein. Of 300,000 to 400,000 distinct CDR3 sequences in the sample, under 25% were seen once. Sequencing was done on a sample of blood. The sequence came from a woman in her fifties or sixties with Graves' hyperthyroidism. The chain couples TRBV6-1 to TRBJ2-1; 7 positions match TRBD2. The CDR3 DNA sequence: TGTGCCAGCATCAGAGCGGGAAGACCTTACAATGAGCAGTTCTTC. This translates into CASIRAGRPYNEQFF.